The rows below give T cell receptor beta chains drawn from one sample of a study of T cell repertoires in cytomegalovirus infection. TCRdb reprocessed the reads via MiXCR and lists one record per CDR3 protein. Among some 600,000 distinct CDR3 sequences listed, 20% to 30% were seen once. Sequencing was carried out using CD8+ T cells from PBMCs. All receptors come from a human donor in good health (CMV status not recorded). Some clones in this sample may be carry-over from other donors' samples. Each CDR3 is given with its conserved first and last residue. The D gene is left open where the match is weak. Clone size, where shown, is once, few, many, or a class for clones that have expanded.

D gene,J gene,CDR3 length,V gene,clone size,CDR3 DNA,CDR3 protein
-,TRBJ2-2,16,TRBV7-8,many,TGTGCCAGCACCCCAACGGAGGGGGCTAACACCGGGGAGCTGTTTTTT,CASTPTEGANTGELFF
TRBD1,TRBJ2-7,15,TRBV20-1,-,TGCAGTGCGGAAGGCTTTGTGCAGGGGGCCCACGAGCAGTACTTC,CSAEGFVQGAHEQYF
-,TRBJ1-2,15,TRBV7-9,many,TGTGCCAGCCGGGACACGTCCGGGGCTAACTATGGCTACACCTTC,CASRDTSGANYGYTF
-,TRBJ1-1,13,TRBV6-1,many,TGTGCCGGAGCGGACAGTCTGAACACTGAAGCTTTCTTT,CAGADSLNTEAFF
TRBD1,TRBJ1-2,14,TRBV20-1,-,TGCAGTGCTAGCGGCGGGGGGACAGGAAGAGGCTACACCTTC,CSASGGGTGRGYTF
-,TRBJ1-2,14,TRBV28,-,TGTGCCAGCAGCTCGGTGGGACGGAACTATGGCTACACCTTC,CASSSVGRNYGYTF
TRBD1,TRBJ2-7,13,TRBV27,many,TGTGCCAGCAGTTTCCCAGGGGGCTACGAGCAGTACTTC,CASSFPGGYEQYF
-,TRBJ2-1,12,TRBV11-2,few,TGTGCCAGCACCAGTACTGGGTATGAGCAGTTCTTC,CASTSTGYEQFF
-,TRBJ2-1,15,TRBV7-3,many,TGTGCCAGCAGCACCGGGACGAGCTCCTACAATGAGCAGTTCTTC,CASSTGTSSYNEQFF
TRBD1,TRBJ1-1,14,TRBV7-6,few,TGTGCCAGCAGCTCAGCGGGACAGGACACTGAAGCTTTCTTT,CASSSAGQDTEAFF
-,TRBJ2-1,12,TRBV7-2,many,TGTGCCAGCAGCACCGGCTTCAATGAGCAGTTCTTC,CASSTGFNEQFF
-,TRBJ2-5,15,TRBV6-6,-,TGTGCCAGCAGTTACCGGATAGGCCTCCAAGAGACCCAGTACTTC,CASSYRIGLQETQYF
TRBD1,TRBJ1-5,13,TRBV6-2/TRBV6-3,-,TGTGCCAGCAGTGACAGGGTTTGGCAGCCCCAGCATTTT,CASSDRVWQPQHF
-,TRBJ2-3,16,TRBV7-9,many,TGTGCCAGCAGCCTCGCCCAGATCCTTGGAACAGATACGCAGTATTTT,CASSLAQILGTDTQYF
-,TRBJ2-5,14,TRBV9,few,TGTGCCAGCAGCCCTGGGAGCGGCCAAGAGACCCAGTACTTC,CASSPGSGQETQYF
-,TRBJ2-3,12,TRBV10-3,few,TGTGCCACCGAAGAGGCCGCAGATACGCAGTATTTT,CATEEAADTQYF
TRBD1,TRBJ1-3,16,TRBV7-9,many,TGTGCCAGCTTCGCGTTCGGGACAGGGAACGGAAACACCATATATTTT,CASFAFGTGNGNTIYF
-,TRBJ1-3,15,TRBV2,-,TGTGCCAGCACCTTCAGAGGGCTTGACGGGGACACCATATATTTT,CASTFRGLDGDTIYF
-,TRBJ1-5,15,TRBV7-8,many,TGTGCCAGCAGCTTTAGCGACCTTAGCAATCAGCCCCAGCATTTT,CASSFSDLSNQPQHF
-,TRBJ1-1,15,TRBV6-2/TRBV6-3,few,TGTGCCAGCAGTTACGGTCGGGGGATGGGCACTGAAGCTTTCTTT,CASSYGRGMGTEAFF
-,TRBJ1-3,17,TRBV10-3,-,TGTGCCATCAGTGAACAGGGATTTGAGTACTCTGGAAACACCATATATTTT,CAISEQGFEYSGNTIYF
-,TRBJ2-1,17,TRBV11-3,many,TGTGCCAGCAGCTCTTACTCGGACAGGGAGGGGTACAATGAGCAGTTCTTC,CASSSYSDREGYNEQFF
-,TRBJ2-1,15,TRBV12-3/TRBV12-4,-,TGTGCCAGCATTCTCACCGGGAGTCCGGATGGAGAGCAGTTCTTC,CASILTGSPDGEQFF
TRBD1,TRBJ2-2,17,TRBV7-6,few,TGTGCCAGCAGCTTAGAGCCCGGGACAGGGGACACCGGGGAGCTGTTTTTT,CASSLEPGTGDTGELFF
TRBD1,TRBJ2-3,16,TRBV3-1,-,TGTGCCAGCAGCCAAGGGCAGGGGGCCCCCACAGATACGCAGTATTTT,CASSQGQGAPTDTQYF
TRBD1,TRBJ2-1,14,TRBV14,-,TGTGCCAGCAGCCGCGGGACAGGGGGCAATGAGCAGTTCTTC,CASSRGTGGNEQFF
-,TRBJ1-2,14,TRBV28,once,TGTGCCAGCACCCCGAAAGGGGAGGTCTATGGCTACACCTTC,CASTPKGEVYGYTF
TRBD1,TRBJ1-2,14,TRBV20-1,-,TGCAGTGCTGCAGGGACAGGAGCTAACTATGGCTACACCTTC,CSAAGTGANYGYTF
-,TRBJ2-3,15,TRBV4-3,many,TGCGCCAGCAGCCCCGGACTTATAGAAACAGATACGCAGTATTTT,CASSPGLIETDTQYF
TRBD1,TRBJ1-1,15,TRBV7-2,few,TGTGCCAGCAGCTTAGAGGGGACAGGGACCACTGAAGCTTTCTTT,CASSLEGTGTTEAFF
-,TRBJ2-1,16,TRBV7-8,few,TGTGCCAGCACCACAAGCCCAGCAGACCCCTACAATGAGCAGTTCTTC,CASTTSPADPYNEQFF
-,TRBJ1-1,11,TRBV19,many,TGTGCCAGCAGTATCGGGGCTGAAGCTTTCTTT,CASSIGAEAFF
TRBD2,TRBJ2-1,15,TRBV7-3,many,TGTGCCAGCAGCTTAATGGCTAGCGGGGGGGCCGAGCAGTTCTTC,CASSLMASGGAEQFF
-,TRBJ1-1,15,TRBV7-8,many,TGTGCCAGCAGCTACCCACCTAGTTGGGACACTGAAGCTTTCTTT,CASSYPPSWDTEAFF
TRBD2,TRBJ2-3,15,TRBV7-6,many,TGTGCCAGCAGCTTAATAGCGGGGACGAGCGATACGCAGTATTTT,CASSLIAGTSDTQYF
-,TRBJ2-1,14,TRBV7-9,few,TGTGCCAGCAGCTCCGGGGGGCAAAGGCATGAGCAGTTCTTC,CASSSGGQRHEQFF
TRBD1,TRBJ2-5,15,TRBV5-1,-,TGCGCCAGCAGCTCACCGGGACAGGGGAAAAGGGCCCAGTACTTC,CASSSPGQGKRAQYF
TRBD1,TRBJ2-7,15,TRBV7-2,-,TGTGCCAGCAGCACCCGGGACAGGGCAACCTACGAGCAGTACTTC,CASSTRDRATYEQYF
TRBD2,TRBJ2-1,17,TRBV6-8,-,TGTGCCAGCAGTTCCGTCCTGATCTCACTAGCGGGGGCAGAGCAGTTCTTC,CASSSVLISLAGAEQFF
-,TRBJ1-1,12,TRBV19,-,TGTGCCAGTACCGTTCATGGGACTGAAGCTTTCTTT,CASTVHGTEAFF
-,TRBJ2-2,17,TRBV25-1,many,TGTGCCAGCAGTATAAGTGTGGCAATTCGGTCCACCGGGGAGCTGTTTTTT,CASSISVAIRSTGELFF
TRBD2,TRBJ2-2,16,TRBV7-9,few,TGTGCCAGCAGTTCCTTTCGGGACTATAACACCGGGGAGCTGTTTTTT,CASSSFRDYNTGELFF
-,TRBJ1-1,12,TRBV7-9,-,TGTGCCAGCGGACAGACCCTGACTGAAGCTTTCTTT,CASGQTLTEAFF
-,TRBJ2-4,16,TRBV5-6,few,TGTGCCAGCAGCTTTGAGGCGTGGGTTACCAAAAACATTCAGTACTTC,CASSFEAWVTKNIQYF
-,TRBJ2-5,13,TRBV9,-,TGTGCCAGCAGCGTAGCCCAGAAAGAGACCCAGTACTTC,CASSVAQKETQYF
-,TRBJ2-5,15,TRBV20-1,-,TGCAGTGCTAGAGGAGTAAGGACAGACGGGAAGACCCAGTACTTC,CSARGVRTDGKTQYF
TRBD2,TRBJ2-2,14,TRBV28,once,TGTGCCAGCAGTTCAGAGACTAGCGGGGGGGAGCTGTTTTTT,CASSSETSGGELFF
-,TRBJ2-1,10,TRBV2,few,TGTGCCAGCATGGGCGATGAGCAGTTCTTC,CASMGDEQFF
TRBD2,TRBJ2-2,18,TRBV6-5,once,TGTGCCAGCAGTTACTCGATGAATAGCGGGGGGGAGGGCGGGGAGCTGTTTTTT,CASSYSMNSGGEGGELFF
TRBD1,TRBJ1-5,16,TRBV7-4,-,TGTGTCAGCAGCTTAGGGACAGGGCATAGCAATCAGCCCCAGCATTTT,CVSSLGTGHSNQPQHF
-,TRBJ1-1,15,TRBV6-6,-,TGTGCCAGCAGTTACAACGGGGAGACGGACACTGAAGCTTTCTTT,CASSYNGETDTEAFF
TRBD1,TRBJ1-2,15,TRBV29-1,few,TGCAGCGTTGAAAACAGGGGGGCTACCTACTATGGCTACACCTTC,CSVENRGATYYGYTF
-,TRBJ2-3,13,TRBV6-5,-,TGTGTCAGCAGTTACTCGACGGAAGATACGCAGTATTTT,CVSSYSTEDTQYF
TRBD2,TRBJ2-3,19,TRBV20-1,few,TGCAGTGCTAGAGATCAGTGGCAGCCAGCGGGGAGAGGCACAGATACGCAGTATTTT,CSARDQWQPAGRGTDTQYF